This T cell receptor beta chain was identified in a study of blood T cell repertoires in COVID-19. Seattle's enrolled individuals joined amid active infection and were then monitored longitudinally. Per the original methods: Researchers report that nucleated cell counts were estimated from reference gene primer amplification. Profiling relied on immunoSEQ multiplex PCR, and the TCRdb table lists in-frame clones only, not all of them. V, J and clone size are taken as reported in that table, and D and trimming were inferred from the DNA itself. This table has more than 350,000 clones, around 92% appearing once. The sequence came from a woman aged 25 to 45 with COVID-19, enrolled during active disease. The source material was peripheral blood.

Here the CDR3 reads CASSPGLGGGYEQYF. As DNA, the CDR3 is TGTGCCAGCAGCCCCGGGCTGGGTGGGGGGTACGAGCAGTACTTC. The chain joins TRBV7-9 to TRBJ2-7, with D tentatively TRBD2 (6 bases). Germline lookup yields CDR1 SEHNR and CDR2 FQNEAQ (reference sequence). The CDR3 totals 15 residues. Trimming cost V 5 bases and J 4 bases, with 18 bases left between them.